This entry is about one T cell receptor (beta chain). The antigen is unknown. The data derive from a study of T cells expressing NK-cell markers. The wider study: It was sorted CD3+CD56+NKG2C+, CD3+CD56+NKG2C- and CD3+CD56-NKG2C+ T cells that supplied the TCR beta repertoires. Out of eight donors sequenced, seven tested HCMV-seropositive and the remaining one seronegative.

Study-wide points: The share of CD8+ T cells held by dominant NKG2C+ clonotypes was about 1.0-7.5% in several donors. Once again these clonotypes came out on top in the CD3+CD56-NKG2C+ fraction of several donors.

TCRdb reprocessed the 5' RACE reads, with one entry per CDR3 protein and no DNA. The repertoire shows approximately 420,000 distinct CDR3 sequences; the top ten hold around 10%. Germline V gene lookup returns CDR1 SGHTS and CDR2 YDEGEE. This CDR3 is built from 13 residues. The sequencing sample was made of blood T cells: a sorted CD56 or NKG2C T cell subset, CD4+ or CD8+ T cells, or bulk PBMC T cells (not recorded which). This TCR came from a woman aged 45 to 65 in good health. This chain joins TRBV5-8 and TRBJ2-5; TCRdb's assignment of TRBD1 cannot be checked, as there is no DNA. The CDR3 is CASRRDRGETQYF.